The 22 T cell receptor beta chains below were found in one sample sequenced in a study of shared clonotypes between healthy human individuals. Produced via immunoSEQ multiplex PCR; TCRdb's table is partial and in-frame only. The repertoire holds fewer than 2.5 million clones, with 80% to 95% as singletons. Sequenced input: naive CD4+ T cells from PBMCs. As for subset: CD45RA+ positively selected. These receptors came from a young man in good health. Some clones in this sample may be carry-over from other donors' samples.

A remark on this clone: Other DNA sequences from this sample encode an identical CDR3 as well. The chain links TRBV5-1 to TRBJ2-1; perhaps TRBD1 as D (5 bases). CDR1 and CDR2 from the germline V gene are SGHRS and YFSETQ. V shed 2 bases and J shed 0 bases, with 12 bases lying between them. This CDR3 comprises 16 residues. The CDR3 loop is CASSFGAGSSYNEQFF. As DNA, the CDR3 is TGCGCCAGCAGCTTTGGGGCAGGAAGCTCCTACAATGAGCAGTTCTTC.

Worth noting for this clone: Other DNA sequences in this specimen translate into the identical CDR3. V and J are TRBV7-9 and TRBJ1-2; D ambiguous. Germline CDR1 is SEHNR and CDR2 is FQNEAQ (reference sequence). The ends were cut back, 3 bases at V and 2 bases at J, with 7 bases in the middle. The CDR3 sequence is 13 residues long. The CDR3 nucleotides are TGTGCCAGCAGCTTGGGAGTAAACTATGGCTACACCTTC. Its protein is CASSLGVNYGYTF.

The chain employs TRBV4-1 and TRBJ2-7; 13 nucleotides agree with TRBD2. CDR1 and CDR2 from the germline V gene are MGHRA and YSYEKL. The CDR3 is 16 amino acids. Germline trimming cut 1 base from V and 5 bases from J; bases unmatched to any gene: 5. The CDR3 region is CASSQGRTSGSNEQYF. Here the CDR3 DNA reads TGCGCCAGCAGCCAAGGGAGGACTAGCGGGAGCAACGAGCAGTACTTC.

This chain uses TRBV14 with TRBJ2-7; 10 positions match TRBD1. In germline, CDR1 is SGHDN, CDR2 FVKESK. This CDR3 spans 15 amino acids. The V gene end was trimmed by 4 bases and the J gene end by 4 bases; junction bases not matched to a gene: 7. CDR3 sequence reads: CASSLLGQGEYEQYF. As DNA, the CDR3 is TGTGCCAGCAGCCTACTAGGACAGGGGGAATACGAGCAGTACTTC.

This chain connects TRBV4-2 to TRBJ2-3; 7 bases map to TRBD2. Germline loops: CDR1 LGHNA, CDR2 YNFKEQ. V was clipped by 4 bases and J by 0 bases; unmatched bases: 1. The CDR3 covers 14 residues. The CDR3 reads CASSREGSTDTQYF. The CDR3 DNA reads as TGTGCCAGCAGCCGGGAGGGAAGCACAGATACGCAGTATTTT.

Details on this clone: The sample has other DNA sequences that encode this CDR3 too. The rearrangement uses TRBV5-1 and TRBJ2-7; D is possibly TRBD1 (5 bases). CDR1 and CDR2 from the germline V gene are SGHRS and YFSETQ. This CDR3 spans 15 amino acids. V lost 0 bases and J 0 bases, leaving 10 bases between the germline ends. Written as DNA, the CDR3 is TGCGCCAGCAGCTTGGCCCCCCAGGGCTCCTACGAGCAGTACTTC. Translation: CASSLAPQGSYEQYF.

The chain employs TRBV30 and TRBJ2-3; D is possibly TRBD2 (6 bases). V was clipped by 3 bases and J by 0 bases, with 13 bases between them. Germline loops: CDR1 GTSNPN, CDR2 SVGIG (reference sequence). This CDR3 has 15 amino acids. CDR3 region: CAWSPRGTSTDTQYF. CDR3 nucleotide sequence: TGTGCCTGGAGCCCCCGCGGGACTAGCACAGATACGCAGTATTTT.

With regard to this clone: This sample also contains other DNA sequences that code for the same CDR3. This rearrangement joins TRBV5-6 to TRBJ1-2; perhaps TRBD1 as D (6 bases). The CDR3 extends over 13 amino acids. CDR1 SGHDT and CDR2 YYEEEE come from the germline V gene. Trimming stripped 4 bases from V and 3 bases from J, with 10 bases between. CDR3 amino acids: CASSQDRYYGYTF. CDR3 sequence (DNA): TGTGCCAGCAGCCAAGACAGGTACTATGGCTACACCTTC. Looking up the rest from reference TRBV5-6 and TRBJ1-2 gives the full variable domain: DAGVTQSPTHLIKTRGQQVTLRCSPKSGHDTVSWYQQALGQGPQFIFQYYEEEERQRGNFPDRFSGHQFPNYSSELNVNALLLGDSALYLCASSQDRYYGYTFGSGTRLTVV.

The V gene is TRBV11-2, the J gene TRBJ2-7, with D hard to call. Germline V gene lookup returns CDR1 SGHAT and CDR2 FQNNGV. CDR3 length: 13 amino acids. The germline V and J ends were trimmed by 2 bases and 5 bases, with 10 bases remaining between them. DNA for the CDR3: TGTGCCAGCAGCTTATCGGGCTACGACGAGCAGTACTTC. It is translated as CASSLSGYDEQYF.

V is TRBV29-1 and J is TRBJ2-5; perhaps TRBD1 as D (5 bases). Germline CDR1 is SQVTM and CDR2 is ANQGSEA. This CDR3 contains 12 residues. Trimming shortened V by 6 bases and J by 2 bases, and 10 bases separated the two germline ends. The CDR3 reads CSVPQGQETQYF. Here the CDR3 DNA reads TGCAGCGTCCCGCAGGGACAAGAGACCCAGTACTTC.

V and J are TRBV7-9 and TRBJ1-4; the match to TRBD1 covers 11 bases. V was pared by 5 bases and J by 0 bases, with 8 bases of the junction left unmatched. The germline V gene encodes CDR1 SEHNR and CDR2 FQNEAQ (reference sequence). This CDR3 is built from 18 residues. The CDR3 spells CASSARTGGSATNEKLFF. In DNA, the CDR3 is TGTGCCAGCAGCGCGAGGACAGGGGGCAGTGCAACTAATGAAAAACTGTTTTTT. Together with reference TRBV7-9 and TRBJ1-4, the CDR3 gives the full variable domain: DTGVSQNPRHKITKRGQNVTFRCDPISEHNRLYWYRQTLGQGPEFLTYFQNEAQLEKSRLLSDRFSAERPKGSFSTLEIQRTEQGDSAMYLCASSARTGGSATNEKLFFGSGTQLSVL.

The chain carries TRBV7-8 and TRBJ2-1; TRBD1 matches at 7 bases. CDR1 SGHVS and CDR2 FQNEAQ come from the germline V gene. This CDR3 region has 13 residues. With 5 bases clipped from V and 6 bases from J, the junction kept 4 bases outside the gene matches. The CDR3 region is CASSPGGPNEQFF. The CDR3 DNA reads TGTGCCAGCAGCCCAGGGGGACCCAATGAGCAGTTCTTC.

In the case of this clone: The same CDR3 can be traced to other DNA sequences in this sample. CDR3 sequence (DNA): TGTGCCAGCAGCTTAGTAGCGGGAGGGACCTACGAGCAGTACTTC. It is translated as CASSLVAGGTYEQYF. The rearrangement uses TRBV7-2 and TRBJ2-7; 11 bases are a match to TRBD2. Germline CDR1 is SGHTA and CDR2 is FQGNSA. The V gene end was trimmed by 1 base and the J gene end by 2 bases; junction bases not matched to a gene: 1. This CDR3 is 15 amino acids long.

The J gene is TRBJ2-7, the V gene TRBV6-1; D not resolved. Between the trimmed V and J ends, which lost 3 bases and 2 bases, there was a span of 17 bases. This CDR3 has 16 residues. Germline V lookup: CDR1 MNHNS, CDR2 SASEGT. Here the CDR3 reads CASSDYGFILTYEQYF. In nucleotides, the CDR3 is TGTGCCAGCAGTGATTACGGGTTCATCCTAACCTACGAGCAGTACTTC.

The chain employs TRBV7-9 and TRBJ1-1; D is unresolved. Germline CDR1 reads SEHNR; CDR2 reads FQNEAQ (reference sequence). There are 15 residues in the CDR3. V lost 4 bases and J 6 bases, leaving 18 bases between the germline ends. CDR3 DNA sequence: TGTGCCAGCAGCTCTGGATACACTGAGGGCGCTGAAGCTTTCTTT. Protein: CASSSGYTEGAEAFF.

The chain uses TRBV28 and TRBJ2-2, with D perhaps being TRBD1 or TRBD2 (6 bases each). V dropped 5 bases and J dropped 1 base, with 20 bases sitting between them. CDR1 MDHEN and CDR2 SYDVKM come from the germline V gene. This CDR3 comprises 18 residues. CDR3 loop: CASSPPSRRGKNTGELFF. The DNA of the CDR3 is TGTGCCAGCAGTCCCCCTAGTAGGAGGGGGAAGAACACCGGGGAGCTGTTTTTT.

The chain combines TRBV7-9 with TRBJ2-7, with 10 bases lining up with TRBD1. The CDR3 spans 14 residues. Germline-derived CDR1 and CDR2 are SEHNR and FQNEAQ (reference sequence). V lost 3 bases, J lost 6 bases, and 5 bases stayed unmatched. As DNA, the CDR3 is TGTGCCAGCAGCTTCACGACAGGGGGCGGCGAGCAGTACTTC. Its translation is CASSFTTGGGEQYF.

This rearrangement joins TRBV30 to TRBJ2-5, with TRBD2 matching over 7 bases. Germline trimming cut 2 bases from V and 5 bases from J; bases unmatched to any gene: 8. The germline gives CDR1 GTSNPN, CDR2 SVGIG (reference sequence). The CDR3 loop spans 14 amino acids. CDR3 sequence reads: CAWSISGLRETQYF. The CDR3 DNA reads as TGTGCCTGGAGTATTAGCGGGCTCCGGGAGACCCAGTACTTC.

The gene calls are TRBV5-1 and TRBJ1-1, with 10 bases fitting TRBD1. CDR1 is SGHRS and CDR2 is YFSETQ in the germline V gene. The J segment lost 0 bases and the V segment lost 6 bases, leaving 5 bases of the junction unmatched. The CDR3 is 15 residues long. The CDR3 loop is CASIGQGGLNTEAFF. DNA of the CDR3: TGCGCCAGCATAGGACAGGGGGGTCTGAACACTGAAGCTTTCTTT.

The chain employs TRBV5-1 and TRBJ2-7; D may be TRBD1 (5 bases). This CDR3 has 14 residues. Germline V gene data show CDR1 as SGHRS and CDR2 as YFSETQ. Trimming cost V 2 bases and J 12 bases, with 21 bases left between them. CDR3 protein: CASSFRSDSDDPYF. As DNA, the CDR3 is TGCGCCAGCAGCTTCAGATCTGACAGCGACGATCCGTACTTC.

This clone has only one observation. The rearrangement links TRBV5-1 to TRBJ2-1, with D perhaps TRBD1 or TRBD2 (5 bases each). In germline, CDR1 is SGHRS, CDR2 YFSETQ. V lost 5 bases and J lost 5, with 11 bases in between. The CDR3 contains 13 residues. As DNA, the CDR3 is TGCGCCAGCAGTCGGCAGGGAGACAATGAGCAGTTCTTC. Translating gives CASSRQGDNEQFF.

The chain uses TRBV6-5 and TRBJ2-7, with 13 bases matching TRBD2. This CDR3 has 15 residues. Germline values: CDR1 MNHEY, CDR2 SVGAGI. V shed 6 bases and J 4 bases; nucleotides not matched to a gene: 6. CDR3 sequence: CASSWTSGSQYEQYF. CDR3 DNA: TGTGCCAGCAGCTGGACTAGCGGGAGTCAATACGAGCAGTACTTC.